A selection of T cell receptor beta chains follows, all from one sample in a study of T cells in Graves' hyperthyroidism and ophthalmopathy. TCRdb analysed the multiplex PCR reads with MiXCR anew, one entry per CDR3 protein. The sample yields some 620,000 distinct CDR3 sequences, around 15% seen once. Source material: blood. All receptors derive from a woman aged 30 to 39 with Graves' hyperthyroidism. CDR3s leave out the opening cysteine and the closing phenylalanine or tryptophan.

15 TRBV15 ATSRDTSGRSDNEQF
12 TRBV10-3 AMRRETDYNEQF
11 TRBV27 ASSPGIDYEQY
12 TRBV6-1 ASSELGRSAEAF
14 TRBV6-1 ASMRGLAGDGETQY
11 TRBV12-3/TRBV12-4 ASGGTRGDEQY
11 TRBV20-1 SARDPMNTEAF
16 TRBV7-9 ASSLAPTAHSRQETQY
13 TRBV3-1 ASSHPGLAEDTQY
11 TRBV24-1 ATSDRTGGQQF
9 TRBV2 ASLLVETQY
13 TRBV12-3/TRBV12-4 ASSLLVGSSYEQY
15 TRBV7-2 ASSPGLAGGPGYEQF
13 TRBV28 ASSLYSSGRGEQF
13 TRBV28 ASSLLAGDGETQY
13 TRBV7-2 ASSLAVSSIDEQF
13 TRBV7-2 ASSTDILNTGELF
15 TRBV6-4 ASSYSGDRANTGELF
12 TRBV28 ASSSWTDGETQY
9 TRBV5-5 ASSGTREQY
13 TRBV5-6 ASSPNRGRIYEQY
13 TRBV6-1 ASTRFLGSNQPQH
14 TRBV9 ASSAQTGAAGNTIY
12 TRBV2 ASSEALRGYEQF
13 TRBV11-2 ASSPLAGGIDTQY
12 TRBV29-1 STFSHRGPYEQY
12 TRBV19 ASSWGPPNTEAF
9 TRBV6-1 ASGGLVEQY
12 TRBV28 ASNQQLINQPQH
11 TRBV18 ASSPRAGYGYT
10 TRBV10-3 AIRISGTEAF
12 TRBV25-1 ASSAWGAPYEQY
15 TRBV2 ASSETAPGQWDQPQH
12 TRBV12-3/TRBV12-4 ASSPTGGNQPQH
11 TRBV20-1 SALGQRHQPQH
14 TRBV12-3/TRBV12-4 ASSFRGGEAYNEQF
10 TRBV12-3/TRBV12-4 ASSSRILPQH